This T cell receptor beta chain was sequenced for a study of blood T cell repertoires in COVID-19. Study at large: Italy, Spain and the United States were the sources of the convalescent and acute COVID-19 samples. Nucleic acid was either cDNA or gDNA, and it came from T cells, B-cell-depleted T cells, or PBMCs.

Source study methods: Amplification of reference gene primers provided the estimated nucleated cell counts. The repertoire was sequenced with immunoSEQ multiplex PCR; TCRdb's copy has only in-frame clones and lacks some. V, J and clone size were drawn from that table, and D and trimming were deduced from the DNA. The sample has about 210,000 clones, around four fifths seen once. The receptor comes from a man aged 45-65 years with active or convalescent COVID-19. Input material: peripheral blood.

This CDR3 reads CASSVGGGEKLFF. Here the CDR3 DNA reads TGCGCCAGCAGTGTAGGAGGGGGCGAAAAACTGTTTTTT. V usage is TRBV5-1 and J usage is TRBJ1-4; 7 positions agree with TRBD1. After removal of 5 bases from V and 8 bases from J, the junction contained 6 bases not matched to a gene. This CDR3 is 13 amino acids long. The germline gives CDR1 SGHRS, CDR2 YFSETQ.